These T cell receptor beta chains were read from a single sample in a study of shared clonotypes between healthy human individuals. Profiling relied on immunoSEQ multiplex PCR, and the TCRdb table lists in-frame clones only, not all of them. The top ten hold 0.95% to 1.5% of the sample, which has about 1,800,000 clones, around 96% seen once. The specimen sequenced was naive CD8+ T cells sorted from blood. The receptors stem from a man aged 18 to 29 in good health. CDR3s include the opening cysteine and the closing phenylalanine or tryptophan. The order of the fields is clone size, J gene, D gene, V gene, CDR3 protein. The D gene is left open where the match is weak. Clone size is not always given. Where it is, it says once, few, many or a class for expanded clones.

>-|TRBJ2-7|-|TRBV6-6
CASSPGIAYEQYF
>-|TRBJ2-4|-|TRBV6-5
CASSYSRENIQYF
>-|TRBJ1-2|-|TRBV9
CASSPSSSLYSYTF
>-|TRBJ1-5|-|TRBV5-1
CASSLGGAQPQHF
>once|TRBJ1-2|TRBD1|TRBV30
CAWSVPRQGNYGYTF
>-|TRBJ2-3|-|TRBV5-6
CASSLLSGVLTDTQYF
>-|TRBJ2-2|TRBD1|TRBV10-3
CACFGGQGYTGELFF
>few|TRBJ1-2|-|TRBV19
CASSGTDSPWGYTF
>-|TRBJ2-3|-|TRBV7-6
CASSSGETSTDTQYF
>few|TRBJ2-5|-|TRBV6-5
CASSKWTEVETQYF
>-|TRBJ2-1|-|TRBV10-1
CASSGGPSGNEQFF
>-|TRBJ2-7|TRBD1|TRBV5-8
CASSLTPTGNSYEQYF
>-|TRBJ2-7|TRBD1|TRBV28
CASSATGSYEQYF
>-|TRBJ2-1|-|TRBV11-1
CASSLERTPGNEQFF
>-|TRBJ2-1|TRBD2|TRBV11-2
CASSGAGVYNEQFF
>-|TRBJ2-1|TRBD2|TRBV13
CASSLAQELAARNEQFF
>once|TRBJ2-5|TRBD1|TRBV12-5
CASGPGTGLETQYF
>-|TRBJ2-1|-|TRBV9
CASSSHDYPTYNEQFF
>few|TRBJ2-1|-|TRBV6-5
CASSYGLDGNPFF
>-|TRBJ2-1|-|TRBV7-2
CAEGEWSSYNEQFF
>-|TRBJ1-4|-|TRBV9
CASSVDGEGTNEKLFF
>-|TRBJ2-7|-|TRBV7-9
CASSPDGYEQYF
>-|TRBJ2-3|-|TRBV5-6
CASSPQSTDTQYF
>-|TRBJ2-3|TRBD2|TRBV9
CASSETPGLAGQYF
>-|TRBJ2-1|TRBD2|TRBV2
CASSEGLAASDEQFF
>-|TRBJ1-2|-|TRBV7-8
CASSPEPNGGASGYTF
>-|TRBJ2-2|-|TRBV5-1
CASSLGWTDTGELFF
>-|TRBJ2-7|-|TRBV1
CTSSQGKKRVVHEQYF
>-|TRBJ2-1|TRBD2|TRBV27
CASSLRLAGGHEQFF